This T cell receptor beta chain originates from a study of blood T cell repertoires in COVID-19. Clinical history as reported by participants underpinned cohort assignment. All recovered Cohort 3 donors got two negative PCRs, got clearance, or saw symptom resolution. Germline V gene sequence: CDR1 GTSNPN, CDR2 SVGIG (reference sequence). This CDR3 contains 14 residues. V shed 5 bases and J shed 0 bases, with 11 bases lying between them. Method: immunoSEQ multiplex PCR; TCRdb's copy keeps in-frame clones and lacks some. This table has roughly 330,000 clones, under 90% appearing once. Material for sequencing was PBMCs or T cells enriched from blood (not recorded which). This chain links TRBV30 with TRBJ1-3; perhaps TRBD1 as D (5 bases). The sequence was collected from a young woman who had recovered from COVID-19. The CDR3 DNA reads TGTGCCTGGGGGGAGGGACTCTCTGGAAACACCATATATTTT. Translating gives CAWGEGLSGNTIYF.